This TCR beta chain was sequenced during a study of shared clonotypes between healthy human individuals. The study, taken as a whole, reports: Four donors had around 5.5% of their naive CD4 clonotypes in common. Larger richness was generally estimated for naive than memory subsets. Clonotypes not shared had lower generation probabilities than those common to all four donors.

Template for every sorted-subset replicate PCR totaled around 210 ng DNA, tens of thousands of T cell genomes. Assay: immunoSEQ multiplex PCR; the TCRdb copy retains only in-frame clones and omits some. The sample carries approximately 340,000 clones, about 70% recorded once. Looked up from germline, CDR1 is LNHNV and CDR2 is YYDKDF (reference sequence). The CDR3 has 15 amino acids. Between the trimmed V and J ends, which lost 7 bases and 1 base, there was a span of 15 bases. For this clone: Its antigen is undetermined.

The chain employs TRBV15 and TRBJ2-3; TRBD2 is a possible D gene (5 bases). The clonotype originates from a man aged 30 to 45 in good health. The sequenced material came from memory CD4+ T cells sorted from blood. Subset noted: CD45RA-negative fraction. In DNA, the CDR3 is TGTGCCACCACCGATATTGGCGGGCGCACAGATACGCAGTATTTT. It yields the protein CATTDIGGRTDTQYF.